This T cell receptor beta chain was sequenced for a study of vaccination effects on CD4 cells after COVID-19. The study's findings and limits: Substantial clonal contraction characterized both infection- and vaccine-induced clones late after vaccination. The study got few convalescent patients and did not collect any early post-infection timepoints.

Antigen-specific CD4+ T cells were expanded (with viral peptide pools) by the ViraFEST assay ahead of sequencing. Around day 10 of culture, CD4+ T cells were separated out. Half-medium changes using IL-2 medium occurred on days 3 and 7. Per the germline V gene, CDR1 is KGHSH and CDR2 is LQKENI. The CDR3 consists of 14 residues. With 0 bases removed from V and 5 bases from J, the gap between germline ends came to 10 bases. Regarding this clone: What it binds is unknown.

Clones were read by immunoSEQ multiplex PCR, and TCRdb kept only the in-frame ones, dropping some. In the table there are some 79,000 clones, approximately 74% of which are singletons. This sample comprised CD4+ T cells from PBMCs cultured with HCoV-229E spike peptides, obtained before COVID-19 vaccination. The clonotype originates from a human donor who received a COVID-19 vaccine. The rearrangement links TRBV18 to TRBJ1-1, with D perhaps matching TRBD1 (6 bases). CDR3 in amino acids: CASSPPTGVTEAFF. CDR3 DNA sequence: TGTGCCAGCTCACCACCGACAGGCGTAACTGAAGCTTTCTTT.